This TCR beta chain was identified in a study of blood T cell repertoires in COVID-19. Overall study: Sample material is recorded as cDNA or gDNA derived from T cells, B-cell-depleted T cells, or PBMCs.

The authors' processing: Cell counts per sample came from amplifying reference gene primers. Clones were read by immunoSEQ multiplex PCR, and TCRdb kept only the in-frame ones, dropping some. That table supplies the V and J calls and clone size; D and trimming were determined from the DNA. The repertoire includes 150,000 to 200,000 clones, 80% to 90% of them detected once, and under 9.5% sits in the top ten. This clone appeared once. Germline V gene sequence: CDR1 MGHDK, CDR2 SYGVNS. The CDR3 is 14 residues long. Trimming pared 1 base from V and 9 bases from J, leaving 13 bases between. Material for sequencing was peripheral blood. The sequence derives from a man in his fifties or sixties with active or convalescent COVID-19. The V and J genes are TRBV25-1 and TRBJ2-1; TRBD1 might be the D (7 bases). CDR3 in amino acids: CASSESGQGGEQFF. The CDR3 DNA sequence: TGTGCCAGCAGTGAATCGGGGCAGGGGGGTGAGCAGTTCTTC.